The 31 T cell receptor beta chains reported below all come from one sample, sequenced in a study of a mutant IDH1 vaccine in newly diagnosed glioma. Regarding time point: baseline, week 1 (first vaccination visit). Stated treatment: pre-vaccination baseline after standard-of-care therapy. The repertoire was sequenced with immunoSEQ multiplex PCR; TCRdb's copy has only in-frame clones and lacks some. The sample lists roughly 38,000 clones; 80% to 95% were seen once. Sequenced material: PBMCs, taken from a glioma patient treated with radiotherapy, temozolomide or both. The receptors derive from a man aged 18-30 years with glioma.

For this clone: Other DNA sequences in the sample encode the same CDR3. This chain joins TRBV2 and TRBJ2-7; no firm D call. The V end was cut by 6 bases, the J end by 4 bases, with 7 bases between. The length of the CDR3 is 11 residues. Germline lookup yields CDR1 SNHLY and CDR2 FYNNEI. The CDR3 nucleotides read TGTGCCAGCAGGGGCTTGTACGAGCAGTACTTC. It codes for CASRGLYEQYF.

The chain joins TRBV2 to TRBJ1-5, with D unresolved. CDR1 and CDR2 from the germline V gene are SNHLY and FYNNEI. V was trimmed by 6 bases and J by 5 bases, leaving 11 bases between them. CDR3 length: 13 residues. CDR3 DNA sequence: TGTGCCAGCAGCACAGACGGGTATCAGCCCCAGCATTTT. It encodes CASSTDGYQPQHF.

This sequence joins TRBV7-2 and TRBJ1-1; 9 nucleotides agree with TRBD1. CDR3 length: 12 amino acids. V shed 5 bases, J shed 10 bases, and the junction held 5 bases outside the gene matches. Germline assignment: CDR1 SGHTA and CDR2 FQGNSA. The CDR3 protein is CASSPDRGTAFF. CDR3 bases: TGTGCCAGCAGCCCGGACAGGGGAACAGCTTTCTTT. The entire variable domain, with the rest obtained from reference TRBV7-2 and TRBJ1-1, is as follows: GAGVSQSPSNKVTEKGKDVELRCDPISGHTALYWYRQSLGQGLEFLIYFQGNSAPDKSGLPSDRFSAERTGGSVSTLTIQRTQQEDSAVYLCASSPDRGTAFFGQGTRLTVV.

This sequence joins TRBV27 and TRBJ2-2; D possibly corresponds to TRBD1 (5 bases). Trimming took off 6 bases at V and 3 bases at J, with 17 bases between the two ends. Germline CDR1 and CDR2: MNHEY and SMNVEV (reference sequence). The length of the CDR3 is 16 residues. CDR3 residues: CASRGQGRGYTGELFF. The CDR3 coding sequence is TGTGCCAGCAGGGGGCAGGGAAGGGGATACACCGGGGAGCTGTTTTTT.

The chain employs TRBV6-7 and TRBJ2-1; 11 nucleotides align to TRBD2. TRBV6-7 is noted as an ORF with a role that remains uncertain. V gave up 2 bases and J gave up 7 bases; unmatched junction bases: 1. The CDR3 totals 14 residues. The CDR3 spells CASSYPSGRNEQFF. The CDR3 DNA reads TGTGCCAGCAGTTACCCTAGCGGGAGGAATGAGCAGTTCTTC.

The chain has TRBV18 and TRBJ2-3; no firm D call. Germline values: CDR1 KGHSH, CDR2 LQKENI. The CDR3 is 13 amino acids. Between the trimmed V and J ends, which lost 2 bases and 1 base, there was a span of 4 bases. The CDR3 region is CASSPGGTDTQYF. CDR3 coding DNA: TGTGCCAGCTCACCAGGCGGCACAGATACGCAGTATTTT.

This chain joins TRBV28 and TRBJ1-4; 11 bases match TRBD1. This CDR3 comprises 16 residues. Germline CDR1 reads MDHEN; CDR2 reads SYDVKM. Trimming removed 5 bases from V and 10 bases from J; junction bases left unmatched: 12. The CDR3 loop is CASSPRTGGGLGKLFF. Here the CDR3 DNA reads TGTGCCAGCAGTCCAAGGACAGGGGGCGGGCTCGGAAAACTGTTTTTT.

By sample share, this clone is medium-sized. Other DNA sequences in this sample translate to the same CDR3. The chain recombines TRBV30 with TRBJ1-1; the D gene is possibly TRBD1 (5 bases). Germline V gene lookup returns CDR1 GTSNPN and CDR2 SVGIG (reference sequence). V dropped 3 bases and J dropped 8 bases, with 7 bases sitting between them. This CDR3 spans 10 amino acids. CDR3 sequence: CAWRQVEAFF. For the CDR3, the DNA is TGTGCCTGGAGACAGGTGGAAGCTTTCTTT.

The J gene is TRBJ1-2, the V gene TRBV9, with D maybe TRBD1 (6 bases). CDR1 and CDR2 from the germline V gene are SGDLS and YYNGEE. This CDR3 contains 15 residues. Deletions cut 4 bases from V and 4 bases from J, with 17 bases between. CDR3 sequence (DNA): TGTGCCAGCAGCCCGGACCCGGGGGCAGGCTATGGCTACACCTTC. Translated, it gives CASSPDPGAGYGYTF.

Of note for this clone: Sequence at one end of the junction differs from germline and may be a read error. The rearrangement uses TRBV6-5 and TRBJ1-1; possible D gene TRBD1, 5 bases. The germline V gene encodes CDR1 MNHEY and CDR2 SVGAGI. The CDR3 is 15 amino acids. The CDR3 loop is CASSGVAGGETRVLF. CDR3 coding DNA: TGTGCCAGCAGCGGAGTGGCCGGAGGGGAAACACGAGTTCTCTTT.

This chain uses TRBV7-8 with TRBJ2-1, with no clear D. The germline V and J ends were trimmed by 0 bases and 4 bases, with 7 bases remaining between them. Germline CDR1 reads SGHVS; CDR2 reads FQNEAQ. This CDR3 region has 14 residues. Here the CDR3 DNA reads TGTGCCAGCAGCTTAGCATCAATTTACAATGAGCAGTTCTTC. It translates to CASSLASIYNEQFF.

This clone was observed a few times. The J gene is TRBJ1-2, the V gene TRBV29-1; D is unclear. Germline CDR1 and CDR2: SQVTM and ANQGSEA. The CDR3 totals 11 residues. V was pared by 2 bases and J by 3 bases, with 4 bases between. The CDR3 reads CSVERDYGYTF. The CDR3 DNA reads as TGCAGCGTTGAAAGGGACTATGGCTACACCTTC.

This chain's CDR3 is CASSIGGGGYTF. The DNA of the CDR3 is TGTGCCAGTAGTATCGGGGGCGGAGGCTACACCTTC. The chain links TRBV19 to TRBJ1-2, with a weak D call TRBD1 (6 bases). The CDR3 loop spans 12 amino acids. Germline V CDR1 and CDR2: LNHDA, SQIVND (reference sequence). The V and J ends lost 3 bases and 8 bases respectively, with 10 bases between them.

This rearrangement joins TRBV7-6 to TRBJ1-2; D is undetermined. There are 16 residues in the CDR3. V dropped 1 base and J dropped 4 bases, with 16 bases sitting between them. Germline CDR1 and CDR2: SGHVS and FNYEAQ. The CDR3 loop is CASSLGGRTSSYGYTF. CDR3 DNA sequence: TGTGCCAGCAGCTTAGGTGGCAGGACGAGTAGCTATGGCTACACCTTC.

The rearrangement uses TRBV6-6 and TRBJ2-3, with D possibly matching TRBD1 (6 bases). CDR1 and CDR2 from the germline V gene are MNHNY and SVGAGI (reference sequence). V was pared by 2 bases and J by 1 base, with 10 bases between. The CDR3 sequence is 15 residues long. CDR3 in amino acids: CASSYPGARTDTQYF. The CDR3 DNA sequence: TGTGCCAGCAGTTACCCAGGGGCCCGCACAGATACGCAGTATTTT.

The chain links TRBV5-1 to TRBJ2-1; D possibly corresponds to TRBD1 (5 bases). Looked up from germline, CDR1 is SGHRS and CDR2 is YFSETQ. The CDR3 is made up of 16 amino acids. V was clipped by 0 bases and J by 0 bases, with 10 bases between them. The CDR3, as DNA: TGCGCCAGCAGCTTGGCTAGGACAAGCTCCTACAATGAGCAGTTCTTC. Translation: CASSLARTSSYNEQFF. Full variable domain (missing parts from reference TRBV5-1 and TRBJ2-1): KAGVTQTPRYLIKTRGQQVTLSCSPISGHRSVSWYQQTPGQGLQFLFEYFSETQRNKGNFPGRFSGRQFSNSRSEMNVSTLELGDSALYLCASSLARTSSYNEQFFGPGTRLTVL.

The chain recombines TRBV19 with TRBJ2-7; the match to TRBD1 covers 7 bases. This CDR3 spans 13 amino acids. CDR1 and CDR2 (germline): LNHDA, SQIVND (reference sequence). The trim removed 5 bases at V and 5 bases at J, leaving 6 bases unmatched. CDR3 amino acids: CASSGQGVHEQYF. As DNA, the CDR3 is TGTGCCAGTAGTGGGCAGGGGGTCCACGAGCAGTACTTC.

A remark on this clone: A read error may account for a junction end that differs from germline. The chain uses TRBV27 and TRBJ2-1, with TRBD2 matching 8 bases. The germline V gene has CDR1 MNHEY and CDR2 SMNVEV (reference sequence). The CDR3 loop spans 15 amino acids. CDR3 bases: TGTGCCAGCAGTTTAGCGCCAGCGGGAGCTTTTGAGCAGATCTTC. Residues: CASSLAPAGAFEQIF.

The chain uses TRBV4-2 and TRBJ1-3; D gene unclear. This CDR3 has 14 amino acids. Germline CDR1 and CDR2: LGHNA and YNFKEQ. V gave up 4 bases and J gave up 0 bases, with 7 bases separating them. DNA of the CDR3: TGTGCCAGCAGCCCTCAGTCCTCTGGAAACACCATATATTTT. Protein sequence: CASSPQSSGNTIYF.

The CDR3 loop is CASSFGKKETQYF. For the CDR3, the DNA is TGTGCCAGCAGTTTCGGGAAAAAAGAGACCCAGTACTTC. The V and J genes are TRBV28 and TRBJ2-5; a weak D match, TRBD2 (5 bases). The ends were cut back, 3 bases at V and 3 bases at J, with 8 bases in the middle. This CDR3 is built from 13 residues. Germline V gene lookup returns CDR1 MDHEN and CDR2 SYDVKM.

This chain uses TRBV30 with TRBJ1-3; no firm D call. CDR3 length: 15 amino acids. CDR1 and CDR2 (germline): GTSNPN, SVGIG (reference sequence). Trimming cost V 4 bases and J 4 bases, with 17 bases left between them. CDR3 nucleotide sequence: TGTGCCTGGAACAGCGGGCCCCGAGGAGGAAACACCATATATTTT. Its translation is CAWNSGPRGGNTIYF.

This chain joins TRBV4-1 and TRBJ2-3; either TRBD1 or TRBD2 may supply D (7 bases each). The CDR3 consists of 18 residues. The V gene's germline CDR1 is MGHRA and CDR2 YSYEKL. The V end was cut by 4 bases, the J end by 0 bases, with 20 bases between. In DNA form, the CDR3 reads TGCGCCAGCAGCCCACCTGGGGAGGGGGCGTATAGCACAGATACGCAGTATTTT. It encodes CASSPPGEGAYSTDTQYF.

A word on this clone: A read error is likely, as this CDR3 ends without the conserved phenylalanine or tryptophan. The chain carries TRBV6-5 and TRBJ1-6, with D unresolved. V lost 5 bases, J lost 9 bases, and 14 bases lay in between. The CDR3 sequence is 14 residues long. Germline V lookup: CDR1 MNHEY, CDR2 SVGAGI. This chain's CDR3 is CASSARSGGSPLHL. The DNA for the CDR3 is TGTGCCAGCAGTGCGAGGAGCGGAGGTTCACCCCTCCACCTT.

CDR3 region: CASSVDRAAGLYEQYF. CDR3 DNA: TGTGCCAGCAGCGTGGACAGGGCGGCGGGACTTTACGAGCAGTACTTC. This chain links TRBV11-2 with TRBJ2-7; the match to TRBD1 covers 8 bases. The V segment lost 5 bases and the J segment 4 bases; nucleotides outside the gene matches: 13. Germline CDR1 reads SGHAT; CDR2 reads FQNNGV. The CDR3 is 16 residues long.

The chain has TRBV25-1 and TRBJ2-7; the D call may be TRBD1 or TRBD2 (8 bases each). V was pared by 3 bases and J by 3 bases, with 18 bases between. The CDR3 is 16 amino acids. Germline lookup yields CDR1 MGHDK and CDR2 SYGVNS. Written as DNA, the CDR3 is TGTGCCAGCAGTGACCCCGGGGGGGACAGGAGCTACGAGCAGTACTTC. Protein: CASSDPGGDRSYEQYF.

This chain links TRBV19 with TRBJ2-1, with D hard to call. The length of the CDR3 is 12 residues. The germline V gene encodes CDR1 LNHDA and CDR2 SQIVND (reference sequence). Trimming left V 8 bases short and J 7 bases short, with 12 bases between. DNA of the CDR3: TGTGCCAGTTCGGCAGTGGGGAATGAGCAGTTCTTC. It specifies CASSAVGNEQFF.

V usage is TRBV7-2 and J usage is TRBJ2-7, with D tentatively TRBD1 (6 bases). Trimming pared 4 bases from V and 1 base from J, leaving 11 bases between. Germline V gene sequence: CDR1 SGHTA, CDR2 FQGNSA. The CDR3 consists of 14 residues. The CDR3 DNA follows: TGTGCCAGCAGCTCACAGGGCTATTCCTACGAGCAGTACTTC. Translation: CASSSQGYSYEQYF. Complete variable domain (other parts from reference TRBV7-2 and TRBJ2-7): GAGVSQSPSNKVTEKGKDVELRCDPISGHTALYWYRQSLGQGLEFLIYFQGNSAPDKSGLPSDRFSAERTGGSVSTLTIQRTQQEDSAVYLCASSSQGYSYEQYFGPGTRLTVT.

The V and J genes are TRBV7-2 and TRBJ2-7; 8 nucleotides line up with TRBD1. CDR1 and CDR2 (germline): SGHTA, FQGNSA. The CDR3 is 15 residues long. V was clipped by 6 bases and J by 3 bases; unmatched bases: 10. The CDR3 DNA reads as TGTGCCAGCAGTTCCCAGGGGGCTGTGTTCTACGAGCAGTACTTC. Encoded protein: CASSSQGAVFYEQYF.

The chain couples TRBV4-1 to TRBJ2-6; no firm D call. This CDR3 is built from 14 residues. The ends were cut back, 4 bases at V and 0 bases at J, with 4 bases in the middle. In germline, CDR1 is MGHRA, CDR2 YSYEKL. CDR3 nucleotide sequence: TGCGCCAGCAGCCTCGGCTCTGGGGCCAACGTCCTGACTTTC. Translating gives CASSLGSGANVLTF.

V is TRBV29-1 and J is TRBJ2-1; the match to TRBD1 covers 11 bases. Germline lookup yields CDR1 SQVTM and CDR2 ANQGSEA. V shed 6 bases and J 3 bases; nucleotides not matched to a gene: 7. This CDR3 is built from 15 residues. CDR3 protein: CSVDWGTGGYNEQFF. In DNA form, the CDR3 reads TGCAGCGTGGATTGGGGGACAGGGGGCTACAATGAGCAGTTCTTC.

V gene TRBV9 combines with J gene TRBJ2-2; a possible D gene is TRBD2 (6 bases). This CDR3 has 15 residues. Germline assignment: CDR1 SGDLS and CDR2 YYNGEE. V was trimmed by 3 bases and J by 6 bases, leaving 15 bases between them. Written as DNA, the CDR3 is TGTGCCAGCAGCGCCCAAGGAGGGGTCCCCGGGGAGCTGTTTTTT. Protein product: CASSAQGGVPGELFF.